Following are 18 T cell receptor beta chains from one sample sequenced in a study of T cells in women clearing cervical HPV infection. Sequencing used immunoSEQ multiplex PCR; TCRdb keeps in-frame clones, though not all of them. This sample's table has some 41,000 clones. The specimen sequenced was blood buffy coat. All receptors derive from a woman between 18 and 70 years old with a cervical HPV16 infection that either progressed to CIN3+ or cleared (not recorded which).

CDR3 DNA (partial): TGTGCCAGCCTCAGGGCGGATACG. The encoded protein is CASLRADT. The full CDR3 protein reads CASLRADTQYF. The chain carries TRBV12-3 or TRBV12-4 and TRBJ2-3, with D possibly being TRBD1 (5 bases). The read ends 3 residues early relative to the CDR3; the germline J gene fills the gap. The V end lost 8 bases, the J end lost 6 bases, and 9 bases lay between the germline ends. The CDR3 runs to 11 residues.

Notes on this clone: The DNA ends 3 residues before the CDR3 does, and the rest of the CDR3 is filled in from the germline J gene. The V call is TRBV20-1, the J call TRBJ2-3; 7 bases fit TRBD2. The CDR3 spans 17 residues. Trimming cost V 0 bases and J 2 bases; bases outside gene matches: 11. The germline gives CDR1 DFQATT, CDR2 SNEGSKA (reference sequence). CDR3: CSARDAGERRVTDTQYF. The part of the CDR3 DNA that was read is TGCAGTGCTAGAGATGCGGGGGAGCGACGGGTCACAGATACG.

CDR3 DNA (partial): TGTGCCAGCAGTGAAGGGGGGGTCGGC. Its protein is CASSEGGVG. The entire CDR3 protein reads CASSEGGVGYTF. The genes are TRBV6-1 and TRBJ1-2; D is possibly TRBD1 (5 bases). With the read ending 3 residues before the CDR3 end, the germline J gene is used to fill in that end. Germline lookup yields CDR1 MNHNS and CDR2 SASEGT. This CDR3 has 12 residues.

Notes on this clone: The read terminates 3 residues before the CDR3 end, so the remaining end is supplied by the germline J gene. The V call is TRBV5-4, the J call TRBJ2-7, with D uncertain. This CDR3 spans 15 amino acids. The germline V and J ends were trimmed by 0 bases and 3 bases, with 13 bases remaining between them. Germline V lookup: CDR1 SGHNT, CDR2 YYREEE (reference sequence). CDR3 DNA, as far as it was read: TGTGCCAGCAGCTTGGATCCTCAGGAATACTACGAG. This sequence encodes CASSLDPQEYYE. The entire CDR3 sequence reads CASSLDPQEYYEQYF.

Comments on this clone: The read ends 3 residues before the CDR3 terminus; that terminus is restored from the germline J gene. This sequence joins TRBV13 and TRBJ2-3, with 7 bases identical to TRBD2. V shed 5 bases and J 2 bases; nucleotides not matched to a gene: 16. The CDR3 totals 18 residues. In germline, CDR1 is PRHDT, CDR2 FYEKMQ (reference sequence). The part of the CDR3 DNA that was read is TGTGCCAGCAGCCAAAAGAAGCGGGAAGGATTTCTCACAGATACG. Its protein is CASSQKKREGFLTDT. Given in full, the CDR3 is CASSQKKREGFLTDTQYF. The whole variable domain, filled in from reference TRBV13 and TRBJ2-3, reads AAGVIQSPRHLIKEKRETATLKCYPIPRHDTVYWYQQGPGQDPQFLISFYEKMQSDKGSIPDRFSAQQFSDYHSELNMSSLELGDSALYFCASSQKKREGFLTDTQYFGPGTRLTVL.

Details on this clone: Sequencing ends 3 residues short of the CDR3 end; the germline J gene provides the rest. This chain connects TRBV5-4 to TRBJ2-3, with 7 bases lining up with TRBD1. CDR3 length equals 14 residues. V trimming: 4 bases; J trimming: 2 bases; junction bases outside the gene matches: 4. Germline CDR1 SGHNT, CDR2 YYREEE (reference sequence). The part of the CDR3 DNA that was read is TGTGCCAGCAGCAAGGGACAGATCACAGATACG. It is translated as CASSKGQITDT. The whole CDR3 sequence is CASSKGQITDTQYF.

The covered CDR3 bases are TGTGCCATCGCGGACAGCCTTAATGAAAAA. Its translation is CAIADSLNEK. In full, the CDR3 is CAIADSLNEKLFF. V gene TRBV10-3 combines with J gene TRBJ1-4, with a tentative D call TRBD1 (6 bases). The read terminates 3 residues before the CDR3 end, so the remaining end is supplied by the germline J gene. From germline, CDR1 is ENHRY and CDR2 SYGVKD. Trimming took off 8 bases at V and 4 bases at J, with 11 bases between the two ends. The CDR3 spans 13 residues.

Of note for this clone: The CDR3 is cut off 3 residues early in the read; its end comes from the germline J gene. The V call is TRBV19, the J call TRBJ1-3, with D tentatively TRBD1 (6 bases). CDR3 length: 15 residues. The germline CDR1 and CDR2 sequences are LNHDA and SQIVND (reference sequence). V was shortened by 6 bases and J by 0 bases, with 12 bases between the two germline ends. The sequenced CDR3 bases are TGTGCCAGTAGCATACTGGGACACTCTGGAAACACC. Its protein is CASSILGHSGNT. The CDR3 as a whole reads CASSILGHSGNTIYF.

With regard to this clone: The CDR3 end lies 3 residues beyond the end of the read and is filled in from the germline J gene. The genes are TRBV18 and TRBJ1-1; D perhaps matches TRBD1 (6 bases). Per the germline V gene, CDR1 is KGHSH and CDR2 is LQKENI. This CDR3 is built from 13 residues. V was clipped by 6 bases and J by 1 base, with 9 bases between them. The CDR3 reads CASSMDRNTEAFF. The sequenced part of the CDR3 DNA is TGTGCCAGCTCGATGGACAGGAACACTGAA.

Regarding this clone: Read coverage stops 3 residues before the CDR3 terminus; the germline J gene supplies the remainder. The gene calls are TRBV28 and TRBJ1-1; D gene unclear. The CDR3 loop spans 12 amino acids. V was shortened by 3 bases and J by 1 base, with 3 bases between the two germline ends. Germline V gene sequence: CDR1 MDHEN, CDR2 SYDVKM. The CDR3 reads CASSFWNTEAFF. Partial CDR3 DNA: TGTGCCAGCAGTTTCTGGAACACTGAA.

Note on this clone: The read ends 3 residues early relative to the CDR3; the germline J gene fills the gap. V gene TRBV19 combines with J gene TRBJ1-3; D is unclear. Germline CDR1 and CDR2: LNHDA and SQIVND (reference sequence). Trimming removed 2 bases from V and 0 bases from J, with 5 bases in between. The CDR3 runs 14 residues. CDR3 loop: CASSITNSGNTIYF. The CDR3 DNA, read in part, is TGTGCCAGTAGTATAACAAACTCTGGAAACACC.

Notes on this clone: The read is 3 residues too short to cover the CDR3 end, so that end is filled in from the germline J gene. This chain uses TRBV28 with TRBJ1-2, with D tentatively TRBD1 (6 bases). The CDR3 length is 14 residues. From germline, CDR1 is MDHEN and CDR2 SYDVKM. V shed 5 bases and J shed 4 bases, with 14 bases lying between them. The CDR3 is CASSPLGGLYGYTF. The CDR3 DNA, read in part, is TGTGCCAGCAGTCCCCTGGGGGGGCTCTATGGC.

Notes on this clone: The CDR3 end falls 3 residues outside the read, so it is completed with the germline J gene. The V and J genes are TRBV20-1 and TRBJ1-5, with D unclear. V lost 0 bases to trimming and J lost 1 base, with 16 bases between them. The length of the CDR3 is 17 residues. The germline V gene has CDR1 DFQATT and CDR2 SNEGSKA (reference sequence). CDR3 in amino acids: CSARDTGYSTSNQPQHF. The covered CDR3 bases are TGCAGTGCTAGAGATACGGGGTATTCGACCAGCAATCAGCCC.

Turning to this clone: The CDR3 goes on 3 residues after the read ends, and that part is filled in from the germline J gene. The chain recombines TRBV18 with TRBJ1-2; D remains unclear. Germline lookup yields CDR1 KGHSH and CDR2 LQKENI. There are 14 residues in the CDR3. Trimming took off 3 bases at V and 1 base at J, with 9 bases between the two ends. The CDR3 DNA, read in part, is TGTGCCAGCTCACCCGAGGCTGATAACTATGGC. Translated: CASSPEADNYG. The entire CDR3 protein reads CASSPEADNYGYTF.

As concerns this clone: The CDR3 end falls 3 residues outside the read, so it is completed with the germline J gene. The chain recombines TRBV19 with TRBJ1-6; a weak D match, TRBD1 (6 bases). Germline values: CDR1 LNHDA, CDR2 SQIVND (reference sequence). The CDR3 length is 14 residues. Trimming took 7 bases from V and 7 from J, leaving 14 bases between them. The sequenced CDR3 bases are TGTGCCAGTATGATGGGTGGGGGCAATTCACCC. Translation gives CASMMGGGNSP. The full CDR3 protein is CASMMGGGNSPLHF.

Concerning this clone: The DNA ends 3 residues before the CDR3 does, and the rest of the CDR3 is filled in from the germline J gene. The gene calls are TRBV7-9 and TRBJ1-1; D gene uncertain. Trimming removed 1 base at V and 1 base at J, with 7 bases between. Germline CDR1 reads SEHNR; CDR2 reads FQNEAQ (reference sequence). The CDR3 is 14 residues long. The CDR3 DNA, read in part, is TGTGCCAGCAGCTTAGATGGCCAGAACACTGAA. It codes for CASSLDGQNTE. Given in full, the CDR3 is CASSLDGQNTEAFF.

For this clone: The read falls 3 residues short of the CDR3 end, and the missing part is taken from the germline J gene. This chain joins TRBV13 and TRBJ2-3; 14 bases match TRBD2. V was pared by 4 bases and J by 1 base, with 7 bases of the junction left unmatched. From germline, CDR1 is PRHDT and CDR2 FYEKMQ (reference sequence). This CDR3 has 18 amino acids. The CDR3 bases that were read are TGTGCCAGCAGCTCGAGGACTAGCGGGGGGTACCGCACAGATACG. Its protein product is CASSSRTSGGYRTDT. In full, the CDR3 reads CASSSRTSGGYRTDTQYF.

With respect to this clone: From the germline J gene comes the end of the CDR3, since the read stops 3 residues before it. The chain carries TRBV2 and TRBJ1-3, with 7 bases aligning to TRBD1. Trimming cost V 1 base and J 8 bases; bases outside gene matches: 5. CDR3 length: 14 amino acids. The germline CDR1 and CDR2 sequences are SNHLY and FYNNEI. The part of the CDR3 DNA that was read is TGTGCCAGCAGTGAAGAGGGGGCCGGGGACACC. It codes for CASSEEGAGDT. The complete CDR3 reads CASSEEGAGDTIYF.